This T cell receptor beta chain was retrieved from a study of T-cell reconstitution after alpha-beta-depleted transplantation in children. Study-level points and caveats: At the one-year point after transplant, T-cell counts and TCRbeta diversity were found to come mostly from T cells that had been newly produced. Surviving recipient T cells and thymic progenitors accounted for the high day-60 TCRbeta diversity observed in some patients. There were reportedly several hundred expanded graft clones from which alpha-beta T cells came about two months after transplant.

The TCRbeta library incorporated unique molecular identifiers. From the PCR reads, TCRdb called clonotypes with MiXCR, one entry per CDR3 protein. Of under 750,000 distinct CDR3 sequences in the sample, 20% to 25% were seen once. The V gene lost 9 bases and the J gene lost 0 bases, with 13 bases spanning the gap. The CDR3 runs to 14 residues. Notes on this clonotype: Its antigen is currently unknown.

The TCR comes from a boy under two years old who had a stem cell transplant for acute myeloid leukemia, so the T cells may come from the graft donor. Here the sequenced sample was PBMCs, mostly from graft donor cells, taken 360 days after TCRalphabeta/CD19-depleted stem cell transplant. This chain connects TRBV12-3 or TRBV12-4 to TRBJ2-3; D is perhaps TRBD2 (6 bases). In DNA form, the CDR3 reads TGTGCCAGTGGAGGGACGGTTAGCACAGATACGCAGTATTTT. As protein: CASGGTVSTDTQYF.